These 25 T cell receptor beta chains were sequenced from one sample in a study of cytomegalovirus exposure and HLA in healthy donors. The PCR ran on 60 Vbeta and 13 Jbeta primers. Assay used: immunoSEQ multiplex PCR; TCRdb lists only in-frame clones, some missing. The sample includes under 200,000 clones. Sequencing was performed on PBMCs. The source of these receptors is a young man in good health and CMV-seronegative.

This chain links TRBV5-1 with TRBJ1-3; weak D call: TRBD1 (5 bases). Germline V CDR1 and CDR2: SGHRS, YFSETQ. The CDR3 is 15 amino acids. V was pared by 3 bases and J by 3 bases, with 13 bases between. CDR3 loop: CASSWAQGGGNTIYF. The CDR3, as DNA: TGCGCCAGCAGCTGGGCCCAGGGTGGTGGAAACACCATATATTTT.

The chain uses TRBV10-3 and TRBJ2-3; the D gene is possibly TRBD2 (6 bases). V gave up 11 bases and J gave up 2 bases, with 8 bases separating them. CDR1 and CDR2 from the germline V gene are ENHRY and SYGVKD. The CDR3 has 11 residues. The CDR3 region has the DNA TGTGCCGCGGGACCCACAGATACGCAGTATTTT. This encodes CAAGPTDTQYF.

The chain links TRBV9 to TRBJ2-7; 9 positions match TRBD2. The germline CDR1 and CDR2 sequences are SGDLS and YYNGEE. There are 14 residues in the CDR3. Trimming at V came to 1 base and at J to 4 bases, leaving 3 bases not matched to a gene. Here the CDR3 DNA reads TGTGCCAGCAGCGTATCGACTAGCGGTTACGAGCAGTACTTC. Its protein product is CASSVSTSGYEQYF.

The genes are TRBV7-2 and TRBJ1-1; 11 nucleotides match TRBD1. The trim removed 3 bases at V and 1 base at J, leaving 7 bases unmatched. The CDR3 contains 17 residues. Germline V gene sequence: CDR1 SGHTA, CDR2 FQGNSA. CDR3 nucleotide sequence: TGTGCCAGCAGCTTGGACAGGGGGCGCTGGGGGAACACTGAAGCTTTCTTT. It is translated as CASSLDRGRWGNTEAFF.

The chain joins TRBV30 to TRBJ2-1, with a weak D call TRBD2 (5 bases). Trimming left V 4 bases short and J 2 bases short, with 12 bases between. Germline lookup yields CDR1 GTSNPN and CDR2 SVGIG (reference sequence). The CDR3 has 14 amino acids. The CDR3 loop is CAWIRGTPYNEQFF. CDR3 coding DNA: TGTGCCTGGATCCGGGGAACCCCCTACAATGAGCAGTTCTTC.

V is TRBV29-1 and J is TRBJ2-1, with TRBD2 matching over 12 bases. Per the germline V gene, CDR1 is SQVTM and CDR2 is ANQGSEA. The J segment lost 6 bases and the V segment lost 8 bases, leaving 5 bases of the junction unmatched. The CDR3 spans 13 residues. CDR3 DNA sequence: TGCAGCATGAGGACTAGCGGGACCAATGAGCAGTTCTTC. Translating gives CSMRTSGTNEQFF.

The V call is TRBV18, the J call TRBJ2-7; D is unclear. The CDR3 totals 14 residues. Trimming shortened V by 3 bases and J by 4 bases, and 13 bases separated the two germline ends. Germline-derived CDR1 and CDR2 are KGHSH and LQKENI. CDR3 sequence: CASSPVEDHYEQYF. In DNA, the CDR3 is TGTGCCAGCTCACCCGTAGAGGATCATTACGAGCAGTACTTC.

The rearrangement uses TRBV18 and TRBJ1-3, with D possibly matching TRBD1 (6 bases). CDR1 is KGHSH and CDR2 is LQKENI in the germline V gene. CDR3 length: 15 residues. V lost 4 bases and J lost 0, with 10 bases in between. For the CDR3, the DNA is TGTGCCAGCTCACAGGACAGAGCCTCTGGAAACACCATATATTTT. Translated, it gives CASSQDRASGNTIYF.

The gene calls are TRBV19 and TRBJ1-2, with 7 positions matching TRBD1. The trim removed 6 bases at V and 1 base at J, leaving 5 bases unmatched. The CDR3 totals 14 residues. Germline V gene lookup returns CDR1 LNHDA and CDR2 SQIVND (reference sequence). CDR3 in DNA: TGTGCCAGTAGGGAGGGGGCTAGTAACTATGGCTACACCTTC. It codes for CASREGASNYGYTF.

This sequence joins TRBV5-6 and TRBJ1-1, with 8 bases identical to TRBD1. The germline CDR1 and CDR2 sequences are SGHDT and YYEEEE. Trimming at V came to 4 bases and at J to 5 bases, leaving 10 bases not matched to a gene. The CDR3 has 15 residues. Here the CDR3 DNA reads TGTGCCAGCAGCCTCGGAGACAGGGGTCGGACTGAAGCTTTCTTT. This codes for CASSLGDRGRTEAFF.

V is TRBV5-5 and J is TRBJ2-1, with D perhaps TRBD2 (5 bases). The germline gives CDR1 SGHKS, CDR2 YYEKEE (reference sequence). V gave up 2 bases and J gave up 8 bases, with 17 bases separating them. This CDR3 contains 15 residues. This CDR3 is CASSLGGLALDEQFF. The CDR3 nucleotides are TGTGCCAGCAGCTTAGGCGGGCTAGCTCTGGATGAGCAGTTCTTC.

The chain links TRBV18 to TRBJ1-3; D is unresolved. Germline CDR1 KGHSH, CDR2 LQKENI. The CDR3 sequence is 16 residues long. V lost 2 bases and J lost 0, with 11 bases in between. The CDR3 DNA reads TGTGCCAGCTCACCAGGGTACACTAACTCTGGAAACACCATATATTTT. This translates into CASSPGYTNSGNTIYF.

The rearrangement links TRBV7-3 to TRBJ2-7, with TRBD1 matching over 9 bases. Germline CDR1 is SGHTA and CDR2 is FQGTGA. The ends lost 0 bases at V and 6 bases at J; junction bases unmatched: 6. The CDR3 runs 15 residues. CDR3 amino acids: CASSLTGTGLGEQYF. The CDR3 region has the DNA TGTGCCAGCAGCTTAACCGGGACAGGGCTTGGCGAGCAGTACTTC.

The chain joins TRBV13 to TRBJ2-3; D gene uncertain. V dropped 4 bases and J dropped 7 bases, with 9 bases sitting between them. The CDR3 is 12 residues long. CDR1 PRHDT and CDR2 FYEKMQ come from the germline V gene (reference sequence). The CDR3 protein is CASSSNMYTQYF. Here the CDR3 DNA reads TGTGCCAGCAGCTCTAATATGTATACGCAGTATTTT. Full variable domain (remainder filled in from reference TRBV13 and TRBJ2-3): AAGVIQSPRHLIKEKRETATLKCYPIPRHDTVYWYQQGPGQDPQFLISFYEKMQSDKGSIPDRFSAQQFSDYHSELNMSSLELGDSALYFCASSSNMYTQYFGPGTRLTVL.

This chain uses TRBV2 with TRBJ2-5; 11 bases align to TRBD2. The CDR3 has 16 amino acids. CDR1 SNHLY and CDR2 FYNNEI come from the germline V gene. Trimming took 7 bases from V and 1 from J; bases not matched to a gene: 8. The CDR3 sequence is CASTGLAESFQETQYF. CDR3 coding DNA: TGTGCCAGCACGGGACTAGCGGAGTCGTTCCAAGAGACCCAGTACTTC.

The chain joins TRBV27 to TRBJ2-7, with 9 bases fitting TRBD1. Germline trimming cut 4 bases from V and 2 bases from J; bases unmatched to any gene: 9. The CDR3 is 16 amino acids. The germline V gene has CDR1 MNHEY and CDR2 SMNVEV (reference sequence). The CDR3 is CASSSDRDRDPYEQYF. The CDR3 DNA sequence: TGTGCCAGCAGTTCCGACCGGGACAGGGATCCCTACGAGCAGTACTTC.

This chain uses TRBV11-3 with TRBJ2-7; no clear D. Trimming removed 1 base at V and 2 bases at J, with 6 bases between. Germline V CDR1 and CDR2: SGHNT, YENEEA. CDR3 length equals 13 residues. The CDR3 DNA follows: TGTGCCAGCAGCTTAGGGGCCACCTACGAGCAGTACTTC. Its translation: CASSLGATYEQYF.

This chain joins TRBV5-1 and TRBJ2-7, with 10 positions matching TRBD1. Germline V lookup: CDR1 SGHRS, CDR2 YFSETQ. Trimming took 7 bases from V and 3 from J; bases not matched to a gene: 16. The CDR3 is 17 residues long. DNA of the CDR3: TGCGCCAGCGCAGCTCTCAGTGCCGGGACAGGGGTCTACGAGCAGTACTTC. Amino acids: CASAALSAGTGVYEQYF.

The CDR3 region is CASSRGGRRGGSGNTIYF. The CDR3 DNA reads as TGTGCCAGCAGCCGAGGGGGACGCCGAGGCGGCTCTGGAAACACCATATATTTT. The genes are TRBV7-9 and TRBJ1-3; tentatively, D is TRBD1 (6 bases). CDR1 and CDR2 from the germline V gene are SEHNR and FQNEAQ (reference sequence). V was trimmed by 5 bases and J by 0 bases, leaving 20 bases between them. The CDR3 covers 18 residues.

The chain links TRBV6-1 to TRBJ1-2; maybe TRBD1 (6 bases). The germline CDR1 and CDR2 sequences are MNHNS and SASEGT. This CDR3 is 14 amino acids long. Trimming cost V 2 bases and J 4 bases, with 11 bases left between them. The CDR3 is CASSETGLGYGYTF. The DNA for the CDR3 is TGTGCCAGCAGTGAAACAGGGCTGGGCTATGGCTACACCTTC.

The chain is built from TRBV5-1 and TRBJ2-2; maybe TRBD1 (6 bases). Germline assignment: CDR1 SGHRS and CDR2 YFSETQ. The V and J ends lost 4 bases and 5 bases respectively, with 12 bases between them. The CDR3 is 14 amino acids. The CDR3 spells CASSTTGFTGELFF. CDR3 coding DNA: TGCGCCAGCAGCACGACAGGTTTTACCGGGGAGCTGTTTTTT.

The chain couples TRBV10-2 to TRBJ2-6, with TRBD1 identical over 9 bases. The CDR3 loop spans 19 amino acids. V dropped 8 bases and J dropped 3; count of bases not matched to a gene: 17. Looked up from germline, CDR1 is WSHSY and CDR2 is SAAADI. The CDR3 bases are TGCGCCAGCGGTTATGCGGACAGGGGCCGCTCAGGTGGGGCCAACGTCCTGACTTTC. This gives the protein CASGYADRGRSGGANVLTF.

CDR3: CASGDSGWNQPQHF. CDR3 nucleotide sequence: TGTGCCAGCGGCGACTCGGGGTGGAATCAGCCCCAGCATTTT. The genes are TRBV2 and TRBJ1-5, with D unresolved. CDR3 length: 14 amino acids. V lost 8 bases, J lost 4 bases, and 15 bases lay in between. The germline V gene encodes CDR1 SNHLY and CDR2 FYNNEI.

The V gene is TRBV9, the J gene TRBJ1-1; 10 nucleotides agree with TRBD1. The V gene end was trimmed by 7 bases and the J gene end by 5 bases; junction bases not matched to a gene: 5. This CDR3 is built from 13 residues. Germline values: CDR1 SGDLS, CDR2 YYNGEE. The CDR3 region has the DNA TGTGCCAGCCGCGGACAGGGGGAGACTGAAGCTTTCTTT. Residues: CASRGQGETEAFF.

The CDR3, as DNA: TGTGCCAGCAGCCATCGCCGGGACAGGCCCCTACCTAACTATGGCTACACCTTC. The encoded protein is CASSHRRDRPLPNYGYTF. The chain joins TRBV5-5 to TRBJ1-2, with TRBD1 matching 8 bases. The CDR3 runs 18 residues. Trimming at V came to 4 bases and at J to 0 bases, leaving 14 bases not matched to a gene. CDR1 SGHKS and CDR2 YYEKEE come from the germline V gene (reference sequence). Full variable domain (missing parts from reference TRBV5-5 and TRBJ1-2): DAGVTQSPTHLIKTRGQQVTLRCSPISGHKSVSWYQQVLGQGPQFIFQYYEKEERGRGNFPDRFSARQFPNYSSELNVNALLLGDSALYLCASSHRRDRPLPNYGYTFGSGTRLTVV.